The 12 T cell receptor beta chains in this list originate from one sample, sequenced in a study of T-cell reconstitution after alpha-beta-depleted transplantation in children. A TCRbeta library incorporating unique molecular identifiers was prepared. Using its own MiXCR run on the PCR reads, TCRdb lists one record per CDR3 protein. The table has about 240,000 distinct CDR3 sequences, over 20% seen once. The sequenced sample was PBMCs, obtained before TCRalphabeta/CD19-depleted stem cell transplant. The source is a girl under 10 years old with Fanconi anemia, due to receive a stem cell transplant.

The genes are TRBV7-9 and TRBJ2-1, with 8 bases aligning to TRBD2. The CDR3 is made up of 16 amino acids. Germline V CDR1 and CDR2: SEHNR, FQNEAQ (reference sequence). Germline trimming cut 5 bases from V and 3 bases from J; bases unmatched to any gene: 9. Written as DNA, the CDR3 is TGTGCCAGCAGCGCCGCCGCGGGAGGTCACTACAATGAGCAGTTCTTC. This encodes CASSAAAGGHYNEQFF.

The chain employs TRBV4-1 and TRBJ2-3, with 9 nucleotides matching TRBD2. Trimming at V came to 0 bases and at J to 2 bases, leaving 6 bases not matched to a gene. The CDR3 extends over 17 amino acids. CDR1 is MGHRA, CDR2 YSYEKL, per germline. DNA for the CDR3: TGCGCCAGCAGCCAAGAAGCGGGGGGATCCTACACAGATACGCAGTATTTT. Its translation: CASSQEAGGSYTDTQYF.

This clonotype occurred once. J is TRBJ2-3 and V is TRBV5-1; 9 nucleotides line up with TRBD2. J was trimmed by 2 bases and V by 0 bases; bases with no gene match: 7. The germline V gene has CDR1 SGHRS and CDR2 YFSETQ. The CDR3 has 17 residues. The CDR3 loop reads CASSLAVGLAFTDTQYF. The CDR3 bases are TGCGCCAGCAGCTTGGCCGTCGGACTAGCGTTCACAGATACGCAGTATTTT.

This clonotype appeared a few times. The chain combines TRBV7-9 with TRBJ2-3; 7 bases are a match to TRBD2. The CDR3 is 15 residues long. V lost 5 bases to trimming and J lost 2 bases; unmatched junction nucleotides: 7. Germline assignment: CDR1 SEHNR and CDR2 FQNEAQ (reference sequence). CDR3 region: CASSDSGGPTDTQYF. Here the CDR3 DNA reads TGTGCCAGCAGCGATTCGGGGGGACCCACAGATACGCAGTATTTT. The complete variable domain, with remaining parts taken from reference TRBV7-9 and TRBJ2-3, reads DTGVSQNPRHKITKRGQNVTFRCDPISEHNRLYWYRQTLGQGPEFLTYFQNEAQLEKSRLLSDRFSAERPKGSFSTLEIQRTEQGDSAMYLCASSDSGGPTDTQYFGPGTRLTVL.

The V gene is TRBV4-2, the J gene TRBJ2-2; TRBD2 agrees at 9 bases. This CDR3 contains 18 residues. The V gene's germline CDR1 is LGHNA and CDR2 YNFKEQ. V dropped 0 bases and J dropped 4; count of bases not matched to a gene: 9. CDR3 nucleotide sequence: TGTGCCAGCAGCCAAGATAAATGGGCGGGGGGGCCCACCGGGGAGCTGTTTTTT. Protein product: CASSQDKWAGGPTGELFF.

The sample holds a few counts of this clonotype. The V call is TRBV29-1, the J call TRBJ2-7; 7 nucleotides agree with TRBD2. The CDR3 runs to 13 residues. The germline CDR1 and CDR2 sequences are SQVTM and ANQGSEA. V shed 3 bases and J 3 bases; nucleotides not matched to a gene: 5. The CDR3 reads CSVDLGLDYEQYF. The CDR3 DNA reads TGCAGCGTTGACCTCGGACTAGACTACGAGCAGTACTTC.

V and J are TRBV20-1 and TRBJ2-6; D gene uncertain. Between the trimmed V and J ends, which lost 4 bases and 0 bases, there was a span of 10 bases. In germline, CDR1 is DFQATT, CDR2 SNEGSKA (reference sequence). The CDR3 covers 15 residues. CDR3 bases: TGCAGTGCTACTGGTGGGAACTCTGGGGCCAACGTCCTGACTTTC. Translated: CSATGGNSGANVLTF.

In this sample, this clonotype turned up many times. This chain connects TRBV12-3 or TRBV12-4 to TRBJ1-1, with D perhaps TRBD1 (6 bases). V was trimmed by 6 bases and J by 4 bases, leaving 18 bases between them. The CDR3 contains 15 residues. The chain's CDR3 is CASRKTGGLTTEAFF. CDR3 sequence (DNA): TGTGCCAGCAGAAAGACAGGAGGGTTAACCACTGAAGCTTTCTTT.

The chain joins TRBV20-1 to TRBJ2-7; D gene uncertain. V was trimmed by 1 base and J by 7 bases, leaving 14 bases between them. The length of the CDR3 is 13 residues. Germline V lookup: CDR1 DFQATT, CDR2 SNEGSKA (reference sequence). CDR3 coding DNA: TGCAGTGCTAGAGCTGCTCATTACTTAGAGCAGTACTTC. This sequence encodes CSARAAHYLEQYF.

The sample holds many counts of this clonotype. This chain connects TRBV29-1 to TRBJ2-3; 8 bases are a match to TRBD1. Unmatched junction bases numbered 4, after V lost 5 bases and J lost 3 bases. The CDR3 has 13 amino acids. The V gene's germline CDR1 is SQVTM and CDR2 ANQGSEA. For the CDR3, the DNA is TGCAGCGTTCGGACAGGGAAGACAGATACGCAGTATTTT. This translates into CSVRTGKTDTQYF.

This clonotype was observed at least ten times. The chain uses TRBV6-5 and TRBJ2-7; 9 positions match TRBD2. Germline trimming cut 2 bases from V and 2 bases from J; bases unmatched to any gene: 4. In germline, CDR1 is MNHEY, CDR2 SVGAGI. This CDR3 is built from 15 residues. The CDR3 nucleotides are TGTGCCAGCAGTTACAGACTAGCGGATGCCTACGAGCAGTACTTC. Its translation: CASSYRLADAYEQYF.

V and J are TRBV5-1 and TRBJ2-7, with no clear D. V lost 0 bases to trimming and J lost 4 bases, with 17 bases between them. This CDR3 contains 16 residues. CDR1 SGHRS and CDR2 YFSETQ come from the germline V gene. CDR3 DNA: TGCGCCAGCAGCTTGGGCCCTCTACGGAGCCTTTACGAGCAGTACTTC. Amino acids: CASSLGPLRSLYEQYF.